A selection of T cell receptor beta chains follows, all from one sample in a study of cytomegalovirus exposure and HLA in healthy donors. Measured with immunoSEQ multiplex PCR; TCRdb has only the in-frame clones, and not every one. The table lists 120,000 to 150,000 clones, around 88% of them singletons. Sequencing was done on a sample of PBMCs. The receptor set was obtained from a woman aged 18-30 years in good health and CMV-seropositive. Each CDR3 is given with its conserved first and last residue. A D gene is named only where the DNA matches it firmly. Clone size, where shown, is once, few, many, or a class for clones that have expanded.

CDR3: CSVALRQLNIQYF; DNA: TGCAGCGTTGCATTACGACAGCTAAACATTCAGTACTTC; size: NA; D: NA; V: TRBV29-1; J: TRBJ2-4
CDR3: CASSFGDSYEQYF; DNA: TGTGCCAGCAGCTTTGGGGACAGCTACGAGCAGTACTTC; size: NA; D: TRBD1; V: TRBV5-4; J: TRBJ2-7
CDR3: CAWSVGDRVRSPLHF; DNA: TGTGCCTGGAGTGTGGGGGACAGGGTAAGATCACCCCTCCACTTT; size: once; D: TRBD1; V: TRBV30; J: TRBJ1-6
CDR3: CASSEVLQYNSPLHF; DNA: TGTGCCAGCAGTGAAGTTTTGCAGTATAATTCACCCCTCCACTTT; size: NA; D: NA; V: TRBV6-1; J: TRBJ1-6
CDR3: CASYELSSGQGHYGYTF; DNA: TGTGCCAGCTACGAGCTTTCTTCAGGACAGGGGCACTATGGCTACACCTTC; size: once; D: TRBD1; V: TRBV27; J: TRBJ1-2
CDR3: CASSSGASGENEQFF; DNA: TGCGCCAGCAGCTCCGGGGCTAGCGGGGAAAATGAGCAGTTCTTC; size: NA; D: TRBD2; V: TRBV5-1; J: TRBJ2-1
CDR3: CASSADRGLRNSPLHF; DNA: TGTGCCAGCAGCGCGGACAGGGGTCTGCGCAATTCACCCCTCCACTTT; size: NA; D: TRBD1; V: TRBV7-9; J: TRBJ1-6
CDR3: CAIRGGHANTEAFF; DNA: TGTGCCATCAGGGGTGGACATGCGAACACTGAAGCTTTCTTT; size: NA; D: NA; V: TRBV10-3; J: TRBJ1-1
CDR3: CASSERSSSYNSPLHF; DNA: TGTGCCAGCAGTGAACGGTCGAGCTCCTATAATTCACCCCTCCACTTT; size: NA; D: NA; V: TRBV6-1; J: TRBJ1-6
CDR3: CASSPLDEQFF; DNA: TGTGCCAGCTCACCACTCGATGAGCAGTTCTTC; size: NA; D: NA; V: TRBV18; J: TRBJ2-1
CDR3: CASTGGLAYNEQFF; DNA: TGTGCCAGCACGGGGGGCTTGGCCTACAATGAGCAGTTCTTC; size: few; D: NA; V: TRBV5-6; J: TRBJ2-1
CDR3: CASSDRAAADEQFF; DNA: TGTGCCAGCAGTGACCGAGCAGCGGCGGATGAGCAGTTCTTC; size: NA; D: NA; V: TRBV27; J: TRBJ2-1
CDR3: CATSRDLKDTQYF; DNA: TGTGCCACCAGCAGAGATCTAAAAGATACGCAGTATTTT; size: NA; D: NA; V: TRBV15; J: TRBJ2-3
CDR3: CASSYRLAGVSDTQYF; DNA: TGTGCCAGCAGCTACCGACTAGCGGGAGTGTCAGATACGCAGTATTTT; size: NA; D: TRBD2; V: TRBV5-6; J: TRBJ2-3
CDR3: CASSPRQGGEQYF; DNA: TGTGCCAGCAGCCCGCGGCAGGGTGGCGAGCAGTACTTC; size: NA; D: NA; V: TRBV7-9; J: TRBJ2-7
CDR3: CASSLAGAGYTF; DNA: TGTGCCAGCAGCTTAGCGGGGGCTGGCTACACCTTC; size: NA; D: NA; V: TRBV7-8; J: TRBJ1-2
CDR3: CASSRTGYGNTIYF; DNA: TGTGCCAGCAGCCGGACAGGGTACGGAAACACCATATATTTT; size: NA; D: TRBD1; V: TRBV6-5; J: TRBJ1-3
CDR3: CAGRRRGVDTGELFF; DNA: TGTGCCGGACGGCGGCGGGGGGTAGACACCGGGGAGCTGTTTTTT; size: NA; D: TRBD2; V: TRBV30; J: TRBJ2-2
CDR3: CASSSVAGGRFATQYF; DNA: TGTGCCAGCAGTTCCGTAGCGGGAGGCAGGTTCGCGACGCAGTATTTT; size: NA; D: TRBD2; V: TRBV27; J: TRBJ2-3
CDR3: CASSLEVGGAGEQYF; DNA: TGCGCCAGCAGCTTGGAGGTGGGCGGGGCAGGCGAGCAGTACTTC; size: once; D: NA; V: TRBV5-1; J: TRBJ2-7
CDR3: CASSQDSRGHSYQPQHF; DNA: TGCGCCAGCAGCCAAGATAGCAGGGGCCATTCCTATCAGCCCCAGCATTTT; size: NA; D: NA; V: TRBV4-1; J: TRBJ1-5
CDR3: CASSFSSSYEQYF; DNA: TGTGCCAGCAGTTTTAGTAGCTCCTACGAGCAGTACTTC; size: NA; D: NA; V: TRBV28; J: TRBJ2-7
CDR3: CASSWGLAGGTDTQYF; DNA: TGTGCCAGCAGCTGGGGACTAGCGGGGGGGACAGATACGCAGTATTTT; size: NA; D: TRBD2; V: TRBV6-6; J: TRBJ2-3
CDR3: CASSGADRGDSYEQYF; DNA: TGCGCCAGCAGCGGGGCGGACAGGGGAGACTCCTACGAGCAGTACTTC; size: once; D: TRBD1; V: TRBV5-1; J: TRBJ2-7
CDR3: CASSPLYEQYF; DNA: TGTGCCAGTTCCCCCCTCTACGAGCAGTACTTC; size: NA; D: NA; V: TRBV2; J: TRBJ2-7
CDR3: CASAPLGQGNEKLFF; DNA: TGTGCCAGCGCACCTTTAGGGCAGGGAAATGAAAAACTGTTTTTT; size: NA; D: NA; V: TRBV13; J: TRBJ1-4
CDR3: CASSLTSAASYNEQFF; DNA: TGCGCCAGCAGCTTGACTAGCGCGGCTTCCTACAATGAGCAGTTCTTC; size: NA; D: TRBD2; V: TRBV5-1; J: TRBJ2-1
CDR3: CASSSQVNTEAFF; DNA: TGTGCCAGCAGCTCCCAGGTGAACACTGAAGCTTTCTTT; size: NA; D: NA; V: TRBV7-3; J: TRBJ1-1
CDR3: CASSTARTLGQFF; DNA: TGTGCCAGCAGTACCGCCCGGACACTTGGGCAGTTCTTC; size: NA; D: NA; V: TRBV6-5; J: TRBJ2-1
CDR3: CASSLVNRGYTF; DNA: TGTGCCAGCAGCTTAGTTAACAGAGGCTACACCTTC; size: few; D: NA; V: TRBV7-2; J: TRBJ1-2
CDR3: CASSPGGGYEQYF; DNA: TGTGCCAGCAGCCCGGGGGGAGGCTACGAGCAGTACTTC; size: once; D: TRBD2; V: TRBV7-3; J: TRBJ2-7
CDR3: CASSRGGRGRETQYF; DNA: TGTGCCAGCAGCCGAGGGGGCCGGGGCAGAGAGACCCAGTACTTC; size: NA; D: TRBD1; V: TRBV4-2; J: TRBJ2-5
CDR3: CASSSGFNTEAFF; DNA: TGTGCCAGCAGTTCAGGGTTTAACACTGAAGCTTTCTTT; size: NA; D: NA; V: TRBV6-6; J: TRBJ1-1
CDR3: CASSLTRDTQYF; DNA: TGTGCCAGCAGCTTAACTAGAGATACGCAGTATTTT; size: NA; D: NA; V: TRBV7-6; J: TRBJ2-3
CDR3: CASSSDRGAFF; DNA: TGTGCCAGCAGCTCCGACAGGGGGGCTTTCTTT; size: NA; D: TRBD1; V: TRBV5-4; J: TRBJ1-1
CDR3: CSVESPRDRYTAKNIQYF; DNA: TGCAGCGTTGAATCGCCCCGGGACAGATATACAGCCAAAAACATTCAGTACTTC; size: NA; D: TRBD1; V: TRBV29-1; J: TRBJ2-4
CDR3: CASSLDLSGELFF; DNA: TGTGCCAGCAGCTTGGATCTGTCCGGGGAGCTGTTTTTT; size: NA; D: NA; V: TRBV5-6; J: TRBJ2-2
CDR3: CASSQGAADSNQPQHF; DNA: TGCGCCAGCAGCCAGGGGGCGGCAGATAGCAATCAGCCCCAGCATTTT; size: NA; D: NA; V: TRBV4-3; J: TRBJ1-5
CDR3: CAWRRWGQGTNQPQHF; DNA: TGTGCCTGGAGGCGATGGGGACAGGGAACCAATCAGCCCCAGCATTTT; size: NA; D: TRBD1; V: TRBV30; J: TRBJ1-5
CDR3: CASSIRGGLQETQYF; DNA: TGTGCCAGTAGTATCCGGGGGGGCCTACAAGAGACCCAGTACTTC; size: NA; D: TRBD2; V: TRBV19; J: TRBJ2-5
CDR3: CASSLVVPPGTGNSPLHF; DNA: TGTGCCAGCAGCTTAGTGGTACCCCCCGGGACAGGCAATTCACCCCTCCACTTT; size: NA; D: TRBD1; V: TRBV7-2; J: TRBJ1-6
CDR3: CAWSVLGGRMNTEAFF; DNA: TGTGCCTGGAGTGTCCTAGGGGGCCGTATGAACACTGAAGCTTTCTTT; size: NA; D: TRBD1; V: TRBV30; J: TRBJ1-1
CDR3: CASSGTPGSPLHF; DNA: TGTGCCAGCAGCGGGACACCGGGTTCACCCCTCCACTTT; size: few; D: NA; V: TRBV28; J: TRBJ1-6
CDR3: CAWSPGLSSNQPQHF; DNA: TGTGCCTGGAGCCCTGGACTGTCTAGCAATCAGCCCCAGCATTTT; size: NA; D: NA; V: TRBV30; J: TRBJ1-5
CDR3: CASTRLGLSYNEQFF; DNA: TGTGCCAGCACTAGGTTGGGACTATCCTACAATGAGCAGTTCTTC; size: NA; D: TRBD2; V: TRBV2; J: TRBJ2-1
CDR3: CASSPAPRDSTQYF; DNA: TGCGCCAGCAGCCCCGCTCCCCGGGACTCTACGCAGTATTTT; size: NA; D: NA; V: TRBV4-1; J: TRBJ2-3
CDR3: CASSLGTGITTDTQYF; DNA: TGTGCCAGCAGCTTAGGGACAGGGATCACCACAGATACGCAGTATTTT; size: NA; D: TRBD1; V: TRBV7-9; J: TRBJ2-3